The entry below gives a single T cell receptor (beta chain) sequence along with its context. This specimen belongs to a study of blood T cell repertoires in COVID-19. Study background: COVID-19 samples collected from the United States, Italy and Spain covered acute and convalescent phases.

Methods used by the authors: Scientists estimated how many nucleated cells there were by amplifying reference gene primers. The protocol was immunoSEQ multiplex PCR, while the TCRdb copy is restricted to in-frame clones and leaves out a portion. The V and J calls and clone size come from that table; D and trimming were worked out from the DNA. The sample contains around 220,000 clones, around 84% of which appear only once. Unmatched junction bases numbered 9, after V lost 8 bases and J lost 6 bases. Germline values: CDR1 MDHEN, CDR2 SYDVKM. The CDR3 spans 14 residues. This chain connects TRBV28 to TRBJ2-2, with TRBD1 matching over 7 bases. Sequencing was performed on peripheral blood. The source is a man in his fifties with acute or convalescent COVID-19. CDR3 in amino acids: CASAEGAVAGELFF. CDR3 coding DNA: TGTGCCAGCGCAGAGGGGGCGGTCGCCGGGGAGCTGTTTTTT.